The 3 T cell receptor beta chains below were found in one sample sequenced in a study of shared clonotypes between healthy human individuals. The protocol was immunoSEQ multiplex PCR, while the TCRdb copy is restricted to in-frame clones and leaves out a portion. The sample has about a million clones; around 75% are singletons. The material sequenced was memory CD4+ T cells sorted from blood. Indicated subset: CD45RA-negative fraction. These receptors all come from a man between 18 and 29 years old in good health.

The chain has TRBV7-9 and TRBJ1-1; D is undetermined. The length of the CDR3 is 11 residues. CDR1 and CDR2 from the germline V gene are SEHNR and FQNEAQ (reference sequence). With 4 bases removed from V and 10 bases from J, the gap between germline ends came to 10 bases. CDR3 protein: CASSSQGGAFF. The CDR3 nucleotides read TGTGCCAGCAGCTCTCAAGGAGGAGCTTTCTTT.

The rearrangement links TRBV29-1 to TRBJ1-2; 8 bases are shared with TRBD1. Per germline, CDR1 SQVTM and CDR2 ANQGSEA. The CDR3 is 12 amino acids. With V trimmed by 5 bases and J by 5 bases, 4 bases remained unmatched. The CDR3 region is CSVWTGRYGYTF. The DNA of the CDR3 is TGCAGCGTTTGGACAGGGAGATATGGCTACACCTTC.

CDR3 sequence (DNA): TGTGCCAGCAGACCCGGACAGGTTTACAATCAGCCCCAGCATTTT. This gives the protein CASRPGQVYNQPQHF. The rearrangement links TRBV6-6 to TRBJ1-5; TRBD1 agrees at 7 bases. CDR1 and CDR2 from the germline V gene are MNHNY and SVGAGI (reference sequence). Trimming cost V 6 bases and J 3 bases; bases outside gene matches: 8. The CDR3 is made up of 15 amino acids.